Shown below are 18 T cell receptor beta chains from a single sample sequenced in a study of blood T cell repertoires in COVID-19. Method: immunoSEQ multiplex PCR; TCRdb's copy keeps in-frame clones and lacks some. Among approximately 220,000 clones listed, roughly nine tenths were seen once. Sequences were obtained from peripheral blood. The receptor source for this set is a woman in her forties or fifties with acute or convalescent COVID-19.

This clone appeared once. The chain has TRBV4-3 and TRBJ2-7; 7 nucleotides match TRBD2. This CDR3 has 16 amino acids. With V trimmed by 0 bases and J by 0 bases, 5 bases remained unmatched. Germline V gene lookup returns CDR1 LGHNA and CDR2 YSLEER. Here the CDR3 reads CASSQDETSLSYEQYF. For the CDR3, the DNA is TGCGCCAGCAGCCAAGACGAGACTAGCCTCTCCTACGAGCAGTACTTC.

The rearrangement uses TRBV19 and TRBJ1-5; maybe TRBD1 (5 bases). This CDR3 is built from 15 residues. The V gene's germline CDR1 is LNHDA and CDR2 SQIVND (reference sequence). The ends were cut back, 6 bases at V and 2 bases at J, with 14 bases in the middle. The CDR3 reads CASSLPGLGNQPQHF. CDR3 bases: TGTGCCAGTAGCCTCCCAGGGTTAGGCAATCAGCCCCAGCATTTT.

This clone was seen just once. This chain joins TRBV7-6 and TRBJ2-3, with TRBD2 identical over 14 bases. The germline V gene has CDR1 SGHVS and CDR2 FNYEAQ. J gave up 1 base and V 5 bases, and 8 bases lay outside the gene matches. This CDR3 comprises 18 residues. CDR3 amino acids: CASSKGLAGVGGTDTQYF. The CDR3 DNA reads TGTGCCAGCAGCAAGGGACTAGCGGGAGTGGGAGGCACAGATACGCAGTATTTT.

The chain links TRBV4-1 to TRBJ2-7; tentatively, D is TRBD1 (6 bases). The V end was cut by 3 bases, the J end by 4 bases, with 16 bases between. Germline assignment: CDR1 MGHRA and CDR2 YSYEKL. The CDR3 is 15 residues long. This CDR3 reads CASSHNRVPLYEQYF. The CDR3 region has the DNA TGCGCCAGCAGCCACAACAGGGTTCCCCTTTACGAGCAGTACTTC.

This chain joins TRBV24-1 and TRBJ2-5; 9 bases are a match to TRBD2. This CDR3 contains 15 residues. The V segment lost 3 bases and the J segment 5 bases; nucleotides outside the gene matches: 6. In germline, CDR1 is KGHDR, CDR2 SFDVKD. The CDR3 is CATSDIAGAEETQYF. DNA for the CDR3: TGTGCCACCAGTGATATAGCGGGAGCGGAGGAGACCCAGTACTTC.

The chain is built from TRBV15 and TRBJ1-4, with unresolved D. Deletions cut 1 base from V and 0 bases from J, with 9 bases between. CDR1 and CDR2 from the germline V gene are LNHNV and YYDKDF (reference sequence). CDR3 size: 16 residues. The CDR3 reads CATSRGGYATNEKLFF. Written as DNA, the CDR3 is TGTGCCACCAGCAGAGGCGGGTATGCAACTAATGAAAAACTGTTTTTT.

The V gene is TRBV19, the J gene TRBJ2-1; no firm D call. The germline gives CDR1 LNHDA, CDR2 SQIVND (reference sequence). V lost 1 base to trimming and J lost 10 bases, with 5 bases between them. The CDR3 spans 11 residues. This chain's CDR3 is CASSIGGEQFF. The CDR3 DNA reads TGTGCCAGTAGTATAGGAGGAGAGCAGTTCTTC.

V and J are TRBV18 and TRBJ2-7; D possibly corresponds to TRBD1 (6 bases). The CDR3 is 16 amino acids. Trimming stripped 0 bases from V and 2 bases from J, with 14 bases between. Germline V gene data show CDR1 as KGHSH and CDR2 as LQKENI. CDR3 nucleotides: TGTGCCAGCTCACCACCCAGACCGACAGGAGCCTACGAGCAGTACTTC. Translating gives CASSPPRPTGAYEQYF.

The chain carries TRBV19 and TRBJ1-2; 8 nucleotides line up with TRBD1. The junction had 7 bases not matched to a gene; V was cut back by 3 bases and J by 4 bases. CDR1 and CDR2 (germline): LNHDA, SQIVND (reference sequence). The CDR3 runs 15 residues. DNA for the CDR3: TGTGCCAGTAGTATCGGGGAAGGGACAGGCTATGGCTACACCTTC. It encodes CASSIGEGTGYGYTF.

This clone was detected once. This chain joins TRBV2 and TRBJ2-1; 11 bases fit TRBD2. CDR1 and CDR2 from the germline V gene are SNHLY and FYNNEI. V was clipped by 2 bases and J by 9 bases; unmatched bases: 12. CDR3 length equals 17 residues. The CDR3 DNA reads as TGTGCCAGCAGTGAACTAGCGGGGGGCCCTCGGTCAAGTGAGCAGTTCTTC. It specifies CASSELAGGPRSSEQFF.

The V call is TRBV11-2, the J call TRBJ2-3, with unresolved D. Trimming stripped 7 bases from V and 2 bases from J, with 13 bases between. There are 14 residues in the CDR3. The germline V gene has CDR1 SGHAT and CDR2 FQNNGV. CDR3 region: CASTPFADTDTQYF. DNA for the CDR3: TGTGCCAGCACCCCCTTCGCGGACACAGATACGCAGTATTTT.

This rearrangement joins TRBV11-1 to TRBJ1-2, with 7 positions matching TRBD1. Per germline, CDR1 SGHAT and CDR2 FQDESV (reference sequence). V was pared by 0 bases and J by 4 bases, with 5 bases of the junction left unmatched. The CDR3 consists of 15 residues. The CDR3 coding sequence is TGTGCCAGCAGCTTAGCGTGGGGACAGAGCTATGGCTACACCTTC. This encodes CASSLAWGQSYGYTF.

This clone was seen a few times. V is TRBV6-8 and J is TRBJ1-3, with D perhaps matching TRBD1 (5 bases). The V gene's germline CDR1 is MNHGY and CDR2 SAAAGT. This CDR3 contains 17 residues. Trimming took 7 bases from V and 1 from J, leaving 20 bases between them. The CDR3 DNA is TGTGCCAGCACCAATCCAAGGGGCGACAGATCTGGAAACACCATATATTTT. Residues: CASTNPRGDRSGNTIYF.

The chain couples TRBV2 to TRBJ2-6; 7 bases map to TRBD1. Germline CDR1 is SNHLY and CDR2 is FYNNEI. This CDR3 contains 17 residues. Trimming at V came to 4 bases and at J to 0 bases, leaving 6 bases not matched to a gene. CDR3 nucleotides: TGTGCCAGCAGTGTCCCGACAGGGTCCTCTGGGGCCAACGTCCTGACTTTC. This sequence encodes CASSVPTGSSGANVLTF.

The table lists this clone with a few counts. The genes are TRBV19 and TRBJ2-7; TRBD1 matches 7 bases. Germline lookup yields CDR1 LNHDA and CDR2 SQIVND (reference sequence). V shed 4 bases and J 6 bases; nucleotides not matched to a gene: 12. CDR3 length equals 15 residues. CDR3 bases: TGTGCCAGTAGTACCATCCTCGGGACAGATATCGAGCAGTACTTC. This sequence encodes CASSTILGTDIEQYF.

The V and J genes are TRBV9 and TRBJ1-1, with a possible D match to TRBD1 (5 bases). Trimming took 0 bases from V and 4 from J, leaving 10 bases between them. The CDR3 is 14 residues long. Germline CDR1 and CDR2: SGDLS and YYNGEE. CDR3 nucleotide sequence: TGTGCCAGCAGCGTAGCGCAGGGAGGCACTGAAGCTTTCTTT. This translates into CASSVAQGGTEAFF. Full variable domain (outside the CDR3, taken from reference TRBV9 and TRBJ1-1): DSGVTQTPKHLITATGQRVTLRCSPRSGDLSVYWYQQSLDQGLQFLIQYYNGEERAKGNILERFSAQQFPDLHSELNLSSLELGDSALYFCASSVAQGGTEAFFGQGTRLTVV.

This chain joins TRBV10-3 and TRBJ1-5; perhaps TRBD1 as D (6 bases). With 4 bases removed from V and 0 bases from J, the gap between germline ends came to 10 bases. CDR1 and CDR2 from the germline V gene are ENHRY and SYGVKD. The CDR3 runs 15 residues. As DNA, the CDR3 is TGTGCCATCAGTGTCTCAGGGGATAGCAATCAGCCCCAGCATTTT. Amino acid sequence: CAISVSGDSNQPQHF.

Details on this clone: Other DNA sequences in this sample translate to the same CDR3. The V gene is TRBV18, the J gene TRBJ1-1; D possibly corresponds to TRBD1 (5 bases). V was trimmed by 3 bases and J by 1 base, leaving 9 bases between them. This CDR3 comprises 14 residues. Germline V gives CDR1 KGHSH, CDR2 LQKENI. The CDR3 region is CASSPGQGNTEAFF. The CDR3 nucleotides are TGTGCCAGCTCACCCGGCCAGGGGAACACTGAAGCTTTCTTT. The variable domain in full, completed from reference TRBV18 and TRBJ1-1, reads NAGVMQNPRHLVRRRGQEARLRCSPMKGHSHVYWYRQLPEEGLKFMVYLQKENIIDESGMPKERFSAEFPKEGPSILRIQQVVRGDSAAYFCASSPGQGNTEAFFGQGTRLTVV.